The text below deals with one T cell receptor beta chain. Random hexamers were used to reverse transcribe the RNA input (about 0.5 to 1 ug). TCRdb fed the immunoSEQ multiplex PCR reads into MiXCR, producing one record per CDR3 protein. The sample has 200,000 or so distinct CDR3 sequences; 80% to 95% are singletons. This CDR3 is built from 12 residues. Germline CDR1 SEHNR, CDR2 FQNEAQ (reference sequence). Trimming took 5 bases from V and 5 from J, leaving 10 bases between them. This specimen comes from a study of CD8 T cells in Susac syndrome. The clonotype originates from a human donor with multiple sclerosis. What was sequenced was CD8+ T cells from PBMCs. This chain uses TRBV7-9 with TRBJ2-7; no clear D gene. In DNA, the CDR3 is TGTGCCAGCAGCCTCTATGGACACGAGCAGTACTTC. Translated: CASSLYGHEQYF.